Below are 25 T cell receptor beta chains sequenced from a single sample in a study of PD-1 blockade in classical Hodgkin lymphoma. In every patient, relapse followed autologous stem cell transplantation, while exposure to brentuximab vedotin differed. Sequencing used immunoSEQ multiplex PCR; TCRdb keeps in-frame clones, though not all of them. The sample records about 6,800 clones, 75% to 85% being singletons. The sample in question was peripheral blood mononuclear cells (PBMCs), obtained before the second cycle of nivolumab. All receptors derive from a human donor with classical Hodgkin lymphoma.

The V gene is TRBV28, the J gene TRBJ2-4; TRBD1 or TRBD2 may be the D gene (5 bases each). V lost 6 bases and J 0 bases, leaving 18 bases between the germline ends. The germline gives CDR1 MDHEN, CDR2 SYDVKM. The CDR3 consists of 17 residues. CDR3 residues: CASSLVRAGTAKNIQYF. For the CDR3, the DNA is TGTGCCAGCAGCTTAGTTCGGGCCGGGACAGCCAAAAACATTCAGTACTTC.

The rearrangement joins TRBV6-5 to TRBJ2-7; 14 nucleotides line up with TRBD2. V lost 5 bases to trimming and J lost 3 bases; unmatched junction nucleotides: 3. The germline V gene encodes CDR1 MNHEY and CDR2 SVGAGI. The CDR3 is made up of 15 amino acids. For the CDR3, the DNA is TGTGCCAGCAGTCGGACTAGCGGGAGGCTCTACGAGCAGTACTTC. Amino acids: CASSRTSGRLYEQYF.

In DNA form, the CDR3 reads TGTGCCAGCAGCTCCACGATTCGGACATGGGGTGGCTACACCTTC. Protein sequence: CASSSTIRTWGGYTF. The chain combines TRBV5-6 with TRBJ1-2, with D tentatively TRBD1 (5 bases). The CDR3 extends over 15 amino acids. CDR1 and CDR2 (germline): SGHDT, YYEEEE. V shed 3 bases and J shed 7 bases, with 19 bases lying between them.

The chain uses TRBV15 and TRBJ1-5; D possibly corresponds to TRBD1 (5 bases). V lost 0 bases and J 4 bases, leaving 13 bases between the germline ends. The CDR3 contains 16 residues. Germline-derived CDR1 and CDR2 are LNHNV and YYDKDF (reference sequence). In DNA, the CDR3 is TGTGCCACCAGCAGAGAGGGCCCGGGACGGAATCAGCCCCAGCATTTT. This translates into CATSREGPGRNQPQHF.

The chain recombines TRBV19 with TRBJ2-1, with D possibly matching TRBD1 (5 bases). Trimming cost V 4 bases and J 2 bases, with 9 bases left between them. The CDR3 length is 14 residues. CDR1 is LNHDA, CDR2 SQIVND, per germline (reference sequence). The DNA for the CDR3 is TGTGCCAGTAGTAGATCAGGGACCTACAATGAGCAGTTCTTC. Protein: CASSRSGTYNEQFF.

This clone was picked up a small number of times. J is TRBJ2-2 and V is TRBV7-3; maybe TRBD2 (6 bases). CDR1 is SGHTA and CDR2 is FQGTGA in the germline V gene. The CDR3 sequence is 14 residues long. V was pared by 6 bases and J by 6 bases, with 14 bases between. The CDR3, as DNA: TGTGCCAGCAGGCAGACTAGTAGCGCCGGGGAGCTGTTTTTT. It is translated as CASRQTSSAGELFF.

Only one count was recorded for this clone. CDR3: CASTRFGGAYEQYF. CDR3 bases: TGTGCCAGCACTCGTTTTGGCGGTGCCTACGAGCAGTACTTC. The gene calls are TRBV28 and TRBJ2-7; D is uncertain. The CDR3 runs 14 residues. CDR1 is MDHEN and CDR2 is SYDVKM in the germline V gene. V lost 7 bases, J lost 2 bases, and 15 bases lay in between.

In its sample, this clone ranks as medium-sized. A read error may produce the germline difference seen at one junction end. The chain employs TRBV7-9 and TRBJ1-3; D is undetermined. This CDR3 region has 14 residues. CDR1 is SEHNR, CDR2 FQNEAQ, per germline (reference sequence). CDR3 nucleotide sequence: TGTGCCAGCAGCTTAGTGGGTCAGGCCCACAGTCACCAATTT. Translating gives CASSLVGQAHSHQF.

CDR3 in amino acids: CASSFLAGGPEQFF. The CDR3 coding sequence is TGTGCCAGCAGCTTTCTAGCGGGAGGCCCCGAGCAGTTCTTC. V and J are TRBV5-4 and TRBJ2-1; TRBD2 matches 11 bases. CDR3 length equals 14 residues. V trimming: 2 bases; J trimming: 10 bases; junction bases outside the gene matches: 5. Per germline, CDR1 SGHNT and CDR2 YYREEE (reference sequence).

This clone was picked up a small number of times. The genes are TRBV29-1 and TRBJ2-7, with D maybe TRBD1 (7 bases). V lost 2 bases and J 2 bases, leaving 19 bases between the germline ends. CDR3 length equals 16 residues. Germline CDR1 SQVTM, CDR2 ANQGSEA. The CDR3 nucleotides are TGCAGCGTTGAAATGGCAGGGGGAGGAATAGCCTACGAGCAGTACTTC. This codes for CSVEMAGGGIAYEQYF.

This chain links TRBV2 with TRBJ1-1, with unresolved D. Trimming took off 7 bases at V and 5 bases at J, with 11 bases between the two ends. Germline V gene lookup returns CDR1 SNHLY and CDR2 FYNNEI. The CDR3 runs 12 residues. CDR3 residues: CASKELWTEAFF. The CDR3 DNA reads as TGTGCCAGCAAGGAGTTATGGACTGAAGCTTTCTTT.

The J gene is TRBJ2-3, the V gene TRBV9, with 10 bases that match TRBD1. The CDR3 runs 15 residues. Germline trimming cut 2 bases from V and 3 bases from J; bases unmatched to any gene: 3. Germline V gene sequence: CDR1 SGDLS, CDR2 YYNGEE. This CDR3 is CASSVRQGATDTQYF. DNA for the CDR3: TGTGCCAGCAGCGTCCGACAGGGGGCTACAGATACGCAGTATTTT.

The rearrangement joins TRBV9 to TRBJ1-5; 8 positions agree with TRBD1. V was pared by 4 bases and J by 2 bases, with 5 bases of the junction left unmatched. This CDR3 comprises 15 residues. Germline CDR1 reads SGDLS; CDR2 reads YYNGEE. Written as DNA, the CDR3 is TGTGCCAGCAGCACCGGACAGGGAGGCAATCAGCCCCAGCATTTT. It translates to CASSTGQGGNQPQHF. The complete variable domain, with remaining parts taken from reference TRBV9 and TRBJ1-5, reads DSGVTQTPKHLITATGQRVTLRCSPRSGDLSVYWYQQSLDQGLQFLIQYYNGEERAKGNILERFSAQQFPDLHSELNLSSLELGDSALYFCASSTGQGGNQPQHFGDGTRLSIL.

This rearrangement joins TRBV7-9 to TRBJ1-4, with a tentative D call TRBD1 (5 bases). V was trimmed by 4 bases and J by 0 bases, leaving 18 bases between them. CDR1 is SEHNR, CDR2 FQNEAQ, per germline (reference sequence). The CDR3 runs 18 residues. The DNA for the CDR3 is TGTGCCAGCAGCTACAGCCGAGACAGTCAAGCAACTAATGAAAAACTGTTTTTT. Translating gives CASSYSRDSQATNEKLFF.

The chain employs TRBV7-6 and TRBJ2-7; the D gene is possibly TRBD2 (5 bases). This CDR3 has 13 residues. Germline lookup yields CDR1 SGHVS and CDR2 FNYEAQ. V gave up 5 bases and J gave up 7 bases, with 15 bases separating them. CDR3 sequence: CASSAYVGGEQYF. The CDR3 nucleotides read TGTGCCAGCAGCGCGTATGTCGGCGGGGAGCAGTACTTC. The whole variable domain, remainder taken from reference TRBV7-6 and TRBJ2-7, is GAGVSQSPRYKVTKRGQDVALRCDPISGHVSLYWYRQALGQGPEFLTYFNYEAQQDKSGLPNDRFSAERPEGSISTLTIQRTEQRDSAMYRCASSAYVGGEQYFGPGTRLTVT.

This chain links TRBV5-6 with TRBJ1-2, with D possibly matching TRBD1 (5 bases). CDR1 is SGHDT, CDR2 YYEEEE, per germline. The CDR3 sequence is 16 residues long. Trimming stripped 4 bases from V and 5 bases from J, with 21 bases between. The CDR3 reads CASSPFKARGRYGYTF. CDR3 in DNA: TGTGCCAGCAGCCCCTTTAAGGCCCGGGGGAGGTATGGCTACACCTTC.

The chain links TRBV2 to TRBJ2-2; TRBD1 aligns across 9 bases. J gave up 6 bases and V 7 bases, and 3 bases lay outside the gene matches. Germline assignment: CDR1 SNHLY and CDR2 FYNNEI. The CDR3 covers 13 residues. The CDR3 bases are TGTGCCAGCAAGGGACAGGGCCCCGGGGAGCTGTTTTTT. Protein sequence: CASKGQGPGELFF.

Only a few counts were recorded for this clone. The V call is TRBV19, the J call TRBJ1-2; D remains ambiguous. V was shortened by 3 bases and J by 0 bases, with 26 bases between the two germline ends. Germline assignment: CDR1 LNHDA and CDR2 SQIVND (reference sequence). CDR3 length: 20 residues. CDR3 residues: CASSISFRTVVGSANYGYTF. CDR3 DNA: TGTGCCAGTAGTATTTCTTTTAGAACCGTCGTAGGGTCAGCTAACTATGGCTACACCTTC.

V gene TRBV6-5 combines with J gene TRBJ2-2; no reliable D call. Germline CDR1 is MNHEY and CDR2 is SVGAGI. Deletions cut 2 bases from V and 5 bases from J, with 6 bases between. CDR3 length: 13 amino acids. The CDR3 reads CASSYAWTGELFF. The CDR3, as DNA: TGTGCCAGCAGTTACGCGTGGACCGGGGAGCTGTTTTTT.

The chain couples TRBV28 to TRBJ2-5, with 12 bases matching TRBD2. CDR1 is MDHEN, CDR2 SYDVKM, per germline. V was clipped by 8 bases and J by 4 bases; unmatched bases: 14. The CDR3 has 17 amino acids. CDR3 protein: CASQSFSTSGSSETQYF. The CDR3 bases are TGTGCCAGCCAGTCCTTCTCGACTAGCGGGAGCTCAGAGACCCAGTACTTC.

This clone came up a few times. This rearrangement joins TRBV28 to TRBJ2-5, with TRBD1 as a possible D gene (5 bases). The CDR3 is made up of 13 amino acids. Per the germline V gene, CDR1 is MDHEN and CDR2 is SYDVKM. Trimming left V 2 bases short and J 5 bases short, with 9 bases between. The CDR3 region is CASSLQGTETQYF. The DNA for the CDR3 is TGTGCCAGCAGTTTACAGGGAACGGAGACCCAGTACTTC.

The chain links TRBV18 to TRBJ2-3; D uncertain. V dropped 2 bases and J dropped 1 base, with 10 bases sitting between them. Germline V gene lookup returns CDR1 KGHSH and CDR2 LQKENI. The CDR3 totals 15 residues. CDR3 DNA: TGTGCCAGCTCACCAACAGACACGGGCACAGATACGCAGTATTTT. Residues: CASSPTDTGTDTQYF.

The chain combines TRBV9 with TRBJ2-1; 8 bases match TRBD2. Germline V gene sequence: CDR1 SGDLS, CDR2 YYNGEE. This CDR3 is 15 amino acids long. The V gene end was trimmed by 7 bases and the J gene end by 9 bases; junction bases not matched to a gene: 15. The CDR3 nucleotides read TGTGCCAGCGGAGGACTAGCCTCAGAGGGTAGTGAGCAGTTCTTC. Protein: CASGGLASEGSEQFF.

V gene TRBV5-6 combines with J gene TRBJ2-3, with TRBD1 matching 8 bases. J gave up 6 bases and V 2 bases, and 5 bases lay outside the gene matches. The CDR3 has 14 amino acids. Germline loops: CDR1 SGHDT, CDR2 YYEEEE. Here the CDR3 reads CASSFRTGRDTQYF. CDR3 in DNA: TGTGCCAGCAGCTTTCGGACAGGGAGGGATACGCAGTATTTT.

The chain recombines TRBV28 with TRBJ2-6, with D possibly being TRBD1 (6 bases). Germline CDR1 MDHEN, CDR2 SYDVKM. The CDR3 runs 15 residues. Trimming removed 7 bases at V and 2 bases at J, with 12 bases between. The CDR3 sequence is CASTMTGTGANVLTF. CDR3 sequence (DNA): TGTGCCAGCACCATGACAGGTACTGGGGCCAACGTCCTGACTTTC.